The sample holds many counts of the clone carrying this T cell receptor beta chain. Its target is unknown. This record comes from a study of post-analysis software for immune sequencing data. Background on the study: Multiple sclerosis in the patients followed relapsing-remitting, secondary progressive and progressive-relapsing courses.

The TCR beta cDNA libraries contained unique molecular identifiers. Hundreds of thousands of cDNA molecules came from around 1 to 10 million T cells. In TCRdb, the PCR reads were re-called with MiXCR into one record per CDR3 protein. The sample carries around 190,000 distinct CDR3 sequences, 29% recorded once. Study findings and constraints: TRBV segments more frequent in patients than in controls numbered several and included TRBV5-6, TRBV5-1 and TRBV20-1. The normalized Chao1 diversity of multiple sclerosis patients was significantly lower than that of controls. Analysis by F measure revealed that same-batch samples clustered strongly together.

Deletions cut 5 bases from V and 9 bases from J, with 17 bases between. CDR3 length: 13 residues. Germline CDR1 is DFQATT and CDR2 is SNEGSKA (reference sequence). The sequenced sample consisted of blood. The clonotype originates from a girl under 18 with multiple sclerosis. The chain couples TRBV20-1 to TRBJ2-1; D remains ambiguous. The CDR3 DNA reads TGCAGTGCTCCAATTGGGATGGTGGGTGAGCAGTTCTTC. This sequence encodes CSAPIGMVGEQFF.